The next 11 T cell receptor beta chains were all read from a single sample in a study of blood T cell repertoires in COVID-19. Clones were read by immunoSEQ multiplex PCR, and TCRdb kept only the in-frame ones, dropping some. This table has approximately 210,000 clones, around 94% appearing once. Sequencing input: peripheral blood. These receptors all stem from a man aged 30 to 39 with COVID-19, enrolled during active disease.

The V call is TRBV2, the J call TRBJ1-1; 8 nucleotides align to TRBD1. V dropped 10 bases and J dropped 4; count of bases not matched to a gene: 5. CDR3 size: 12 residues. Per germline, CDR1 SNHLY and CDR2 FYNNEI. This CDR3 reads CATDRGGTEAFF. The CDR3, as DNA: TGTGCCACCGACAGGGGAGGCACTGAAGCTTTCTTT.

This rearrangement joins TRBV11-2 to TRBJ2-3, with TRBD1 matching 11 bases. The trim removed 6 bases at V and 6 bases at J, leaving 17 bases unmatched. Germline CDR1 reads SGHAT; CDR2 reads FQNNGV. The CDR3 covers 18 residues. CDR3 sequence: CASRDRGRDRGVTDTQYF. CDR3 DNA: TGTGCCAGCAGAGACAGAGGACGGGACAGGGGGGTTACGGATACGCAGTATTTT.

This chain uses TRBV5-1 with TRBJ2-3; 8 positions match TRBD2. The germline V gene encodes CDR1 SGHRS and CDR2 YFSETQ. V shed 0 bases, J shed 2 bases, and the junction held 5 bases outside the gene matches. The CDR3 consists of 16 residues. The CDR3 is CASSLAPGLDTDTQYF. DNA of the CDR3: TGCGCCAGCAGCTTGGCTCCGGGACTAGACACAGATACGCAGTATTTT.

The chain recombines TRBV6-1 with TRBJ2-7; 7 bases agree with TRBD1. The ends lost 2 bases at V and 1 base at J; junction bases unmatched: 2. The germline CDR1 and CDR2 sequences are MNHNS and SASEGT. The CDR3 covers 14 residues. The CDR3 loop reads CASSETTGSYEQYF. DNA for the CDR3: TGTGCCAGCAGTGAAACGACAGGGTCCTACGAGCAGTACTTC.

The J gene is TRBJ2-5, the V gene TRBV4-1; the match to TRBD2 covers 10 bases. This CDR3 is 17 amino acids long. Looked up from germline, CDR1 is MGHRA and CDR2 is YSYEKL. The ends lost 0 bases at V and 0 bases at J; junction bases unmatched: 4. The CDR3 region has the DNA TGCGCCAGCAGCCAAGATCCGCTAGCGGGGGACCAAGAGACCCAGTACTTC. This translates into CASSQDPLAGDQETQYF.

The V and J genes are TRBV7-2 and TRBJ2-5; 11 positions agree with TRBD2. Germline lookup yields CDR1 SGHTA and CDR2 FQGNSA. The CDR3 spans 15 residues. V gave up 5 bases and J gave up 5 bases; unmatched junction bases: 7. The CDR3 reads CASSPIAGGLETQYF. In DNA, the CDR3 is TGTGCCAGCAGCCCAATAGCGGGGGGGCTGGAGACCCAGTACTTC.

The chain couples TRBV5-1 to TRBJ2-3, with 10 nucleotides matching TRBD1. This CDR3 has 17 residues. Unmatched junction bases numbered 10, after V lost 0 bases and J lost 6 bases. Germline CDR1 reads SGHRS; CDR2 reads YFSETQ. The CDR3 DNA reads TGCGCCAGCAGCTTGGTTGTAGAGACAGGGGGCGCGGATACGCAGTATTTT. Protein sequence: CASSLVVETGGADTQYF.

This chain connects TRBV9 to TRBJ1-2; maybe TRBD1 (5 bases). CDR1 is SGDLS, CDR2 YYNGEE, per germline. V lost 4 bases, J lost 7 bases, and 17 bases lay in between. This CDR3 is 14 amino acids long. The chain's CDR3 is CASSPGGGRFGYTF. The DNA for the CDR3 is TGTGCCAGCAGCCCCGGCGGGGGAAGGTTTGGCTACACCTTC.

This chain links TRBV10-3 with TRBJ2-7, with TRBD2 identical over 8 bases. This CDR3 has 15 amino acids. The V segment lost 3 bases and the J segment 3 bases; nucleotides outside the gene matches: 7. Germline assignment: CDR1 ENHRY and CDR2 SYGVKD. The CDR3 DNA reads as TGTGCCATCAGTGATATCAGCGGGGGCCACTACGAGCAGTACTTC. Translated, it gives CAISDISGGHYEQYF.

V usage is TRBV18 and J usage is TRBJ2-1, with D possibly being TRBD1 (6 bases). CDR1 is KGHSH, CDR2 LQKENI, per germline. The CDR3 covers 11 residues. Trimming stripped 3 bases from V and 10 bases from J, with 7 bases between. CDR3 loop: CASSPGQEQFF. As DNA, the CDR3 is TGTGCCAGCTCACCGGGACAAGAGCAGTTCTTC.

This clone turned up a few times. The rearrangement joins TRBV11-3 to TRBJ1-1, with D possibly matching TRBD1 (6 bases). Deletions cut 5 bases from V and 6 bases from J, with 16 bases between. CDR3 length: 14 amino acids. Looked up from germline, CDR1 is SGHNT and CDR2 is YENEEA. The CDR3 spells CASSPDPQGSEAFF. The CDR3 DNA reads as TGTGCCAGCAGCCCGGACCCACAGGGCTCTGAAGCTTTCTTT.